The 8 T cell receptor beta chains below were found in one sample sequenced in a study of neoadjuvant anti-PD-1 for oral cavity cancer. Repertoires were generated with immunoSEQ multiplex PCR, while TCRdb's copy carries only in-frame clones and drops some. The sample includes about 12,000 clones, less than 70% of them seen just once. The input for sequencing was tumor tissue, taken before nivolumab (anti-PD-1) treatment. The source is a person between 35 and 79 years old with oral cavity squamous cell carcinoma. The donor label of this sample is uncertain.

This chain connects TRBV18 to TRBJ2-1, with TRBD1 matching over 8 bases. The CDR3 extends over 13 amino acids. V was pared by 8 bases and J by 12 bases, with 12 bases of the junction left unmatched. CDR1 KGHSH and CDR2 LQKENI come from the germline V gene. This CDR3 reads CASTGQEGLGQFF. DNA for the CDR3: TGTGCCAGCACGGGACAGGAGGGACTGGGGCAGTTCTTC.

V usage is TRBV27 and J usage is TRBJ2-5; 10 bases line up with TRBD2. Per germline, CDR1 MNHEY and CDR2 SMNVEV (reference sequence). The CDR3 spans 17 residues. Trimming at V came to 6 bases and at J to 5 bases, leaving 15 bases not matched to a gene. The CDR3 nucleotides are TGTGCCAGCAGCCTAGAACTCCCTAGCGGGAGTAGGGAGACCCAGTACTTC. It is translated as CASSLELPSGSRETQYF.

The chain couples TRBV5-1 to TRBJ1-4, with TRBD1 matching 10 bases. The germline V gene encodes CDR1 SGHRS and CDR2 YFSETQ. Unmatched junction bases numbered 4, after V lost 4 bases and J lost 4 bases. CDR3 length: 15 amino acids. Here the CDR3 reads CASSPGTGVNEKLFF. The CDR3 nucleotides are TGCGCCAGCAGCCCCGGGACAGGGGTTAATGAAAAACTGTTTTTT.

The V gene is TRBV29-1, the J gene TRBJ1-1; perhaps TRBD1 as D (6 bases). This CDR3 has 13 residues. Germline CDR1 SQVTM, CDR2 ANQGSEA. V lost 3 bases to trimming and J lost 0 bases, with 8 bases between them. CDR3 DNA sequence: TGCAGCGTTGAGGCAGGGGTGAACACTGAAGCTTTCTTT. It codes for CSVEAGVNTEAFF.

The V call is TRBV29-1, the J call TRBJ1-2, with D tentatively TRBD1 (6 bases). Germline V gives CDR1 SQVTM, CDR2 ANQGSEA. The CDR3 runs 13 residues. Trimming took off 4 bases at V and 4 bases at J, with 13 bases between the two ends. The CDR3 DNA is TGCAGCGTTGGGGGGGGCGCAACCTATGGCTACACCTTC. Translating it yields CSVGGGATYGYTF.

This clone was seen a handful of times. This chain uses TRBV18 with TRBJ1-1; weak D call: TRBD1 (6 bases). The V gene lost 3 bases and the J gene lost 4 bases, with 18 bases spanning the gap. CDR1 and CDR2 from the germline V gene are KGHSH and LQKENI. The CDR3 length is 16 residues. CDR3 DNA: TGTGCCAGCTCACCTCACCCAGGGGCGGAGAGCACTGAAGCTTTCTTT. Translating it yields CASSPHPGAESTEAFF.

This clone occurred a few times. The CDR3: CASSQTRQGEAFF. CDR3 in DNA: TGTGCCAGCAGTCAAACCCGGCAGGGCGAAGCTTTCTTT. The J gene is TRBJ1-1, the V gene TRBV9, with D maybe TRBD1 (5 bases). Germline loops: CDR1 SGDLS, CDR2 YYNGEE. The CDR3 runs to 13 residues. Trimming took off 5 bases at V and 8 bases at J, with 16 bases between the two ends.

The J gene is TRBJ2-5, the V gene TRBV5-1; D gene unclear. The CDR3 spans 11 residues. CDR1 is SGHRS, CDR2 YFSETQ, per germline. With 3 bases removed from V and 2 bases from J, the gap between germline ends came to 2 bases. The CDR3 DNA reads as TGCGCCAGCAGCTATCAAGAGACCCAGTACTTC. Protein: CASSYQETQYF. Looking up the rest from reference TRBV5-1 and TRBJ2-5 gives the full variable domain: KAGVTQTPRYLIKTRGQQVTLSCSPISGHRSVSWYQQTPGQGLQFLFEYFSETQRNKGNFPGRFSGRQFSNSRSEMNVSTLELGDSALYLCASSYQETQYFGPGTRLLVL.